This TCR beta chain originates from a study of molecular identifiers for immune sequencing clone quantification. Study-level results: Over 99% of effector molecules, but under 1% in naive cells, were held by clones with more than 20 RNA copies. Even with approximately 1 million naive cells present, spiked Jurkat TCR RNA from one cell was reportedly detectable.

The CDR3 totals 14 residues. The V and J ends lost 5 bases and 6 bases, in that order; junction bases with no gene match: 4. CDR1 PRHDT and CDR2 FYEKMQ come from the germline V gene (reference sequence). A remark on this clonotype: Its antigen remains unidentified.

Bulk libraries came from a prior protocol with listed TCR primers. TCRdb re-called the PCR reads with MiXCR, one entry per CDR3 protein. This table has about 510,000 distinct CDR3 sequences, about 25% appearing once. Researchers sorted naive CD8 T cells as cells that were CD8+CD4-CCR7+CD45RA+. The sequenced sample consisted of naive CD8+ T cells from blood, with Jurkat cell RNA spiked in. As to subset: FACS-sorted CD8+CD4-CCR7+CD45RA+ naive T cells. This chain uses TRBV13 with TRBJ1-2; 12 bases are shared with TRBD1. The TCR sequence derives from a human donor in good health. Some libraries in this study had Jurkat cell RNA spiked in. CDR3 residues: CASSRDRGPDGYTF. As DNA, the CDR3 is TGTGCCAGCAGCCGGGACAGGGGGCCGGATGGCTACACCTTC.